These 9 T cell receptor beta chains originate from one sample sequenced in a study of neurological immune-mediated disorders. Using its own MiXCR run on the 5' RACE reads, TCRdb lists one record per CDR3 protein. The data hold under 60,000 distinct CDR3 sequences, with approximately 5.8% observed a single time. Sequencing used CD4+ T cells from blood. Source of these receptors: a woman aged 18-29 years with multiple sclerosis.

This clonotype was observed many times. The V gene is TRBV5-1, the J gene TRBJ2-7; 8 bases are a match to TRBD1. CDR1 SGHRS and CDR2 YFSETQ come from the germline V gene. With V trimmed by 3 bases and J by 0 bases, 8 bases remained unmatched. CDR3 length equals 16 residues. CDR3: CASSSSRTGSSYEQYF. Here the CDR3 DNA reads TGCGCCAGCAGCTCCTCGCGGACAGGGTCCTCCTACGAGCAGTACTTC.

This clonotype is medium-sized in the sample. The chain is built from TRBV5-1 and TRBJ2-2; 9 bases align to TRBD1. Germline loops: CDR1 SGHRS, CDR2 YFSETQ. This CDR3 has 15 residues. V dropped 3 bases and J dropped 4; count of bases not matched to a gene: 4. CDR3 in amino acids: CASSSGTGITGELFF. CDR3 nucleotides: TGCGCCAGCAGCTCCGGGACAGGGATCACCGGGGAGCTGTTTTTT.

This clonotype has a count of ten or more. The J gene is TRBJ1-6, the V gene TRBV9; weak D call: TRBD1 (6 bases). The CDR3 is made up of 15 amino acids. Trimming pared 0 bases from V and 10 bases from J, leaving 14 bases between. CDR1 and CDR2 (germline): SGDLS, YYNGEE. The CDR3 region has the DNA TGTGCCAGCAGCGTAGATGGGGGGGCGCGATCACCCCTCCACTTT. Its translation: CASSVDGGARSPLHF.

This clonotype was seen many times. The chain couples TRBV25-1 to TRBJ2-1, with a weak D call TRBD2 (6 bases). Germline V lookup: CDR1 MGHDK, CDR2 SYGVNS. The V end was cut by 7 bases, the J end by 7 bases, with 29 bases between. CDR3 length equals 18 residues. In DNA form, the CDR3 reads TGTGCCAGCACCACGGGACGGGGTCTTAGGACGGAGGGTAATGAGCAGTTCTTC. This translates into CASTTGRGLRTEGNEQFF. Drawing the rest from reference TRBV25-1 and TRBJ2-1, the complete variable domain is EADIYQTPRYLVIGTGKKITLECSQTMGHDKMYWYQQDPGMELHLIHYSYGVNSTEKGDLSSESTVSRIRTEHFPLTLESARPSHTSQYLCASTTGRGLRTEGNEQFFGPGTRLTVL.

In this sample, this clonotype is medium-sized. This rearrangement joins TRBV24-1 to TRBJ2-1; 9 bases map to TRBD1. The CDR3 spans 14 residues. The ends lost 10 bases at V and 8 bases at J; junction bases unmatched: 11. Germline V gene data show CDR1 as KGHDR and CDR2 as SFDVKD. Written as DNA, the CDR3 is TGTGCCACAGAGGGGACAGGGTCTATGTATGAGCAGTTCTTC. Amino acids: CATEGTGSMYEQFF.

This clonotype occurred many times. The rearrangement joins TRBV7-2 to TRBJ2-1, with D tentatively TRBD2 (5 bases). Between the trimmed V and J ends, which lost 1 base and 7 bases, there was a span of 11 bases. The germline V gene encodes CDR1 SGHTA and CDR2 FQGNSA. The CDR3 sequence is 14 residues long. The CDR3 loop is CASSLDPSWNEQFF. The CDR3 DNA reads TGTGCCAGCAGCTTAGATCCTAGCTGGAATGAGCAGTTCTTC.

The genes are TRBV29-1 and TRBJ2-7; tentative D call: TRBD1 (6 bases). The J call may be mistaken, given a closer DNA end match to TRBJ2-1. The germline V gene encodes CDR1 SQVTM and CDR2 ANQGSEA. The CDR3 runs 12 residues. As DNA, the CDR3 is TGCAGCGTTGATCACAGGGACAATGAGCAGTTCTTC. It specifies CSVDHRDNEQFF.

This clonotype was counted ten times or more. The V call is TRBV18, the J call TRBJ1-4; D perhaps matches TRBD1 (6 bases). Looked up from germline, CDR1 is KGHSH and CDR2 is LQKENI. The V and J ends lost 5 bases and 8 bases respectively, with 21 bases between them. CDR3 length: 16 residues. The DNA of the CDR3 is TGTGCCAGCTCATTCCGACAGGACCTCTGGGACGAAAAACTGTTTTTT. Translation gives CASSFRQDLWDEKLFF.

This clonotype was counted at least ten times. The J gene is TRBJ2-5, the V gene TRBV20-1, with D unclear. The germline V gene has CDR1 DFQATT and CDR2 SNEGSKA (reference sequence). The CDR3 has 14 amino acids. V gave up 2 bases and J gave up 3 bases, with 13 bases separating them. The CDR3 DNA is TGCAGTGCTAGACATTTTCCCGAGGAAGAGACCCAGTACTTC. Translation: CSARHFPEEETQYF.